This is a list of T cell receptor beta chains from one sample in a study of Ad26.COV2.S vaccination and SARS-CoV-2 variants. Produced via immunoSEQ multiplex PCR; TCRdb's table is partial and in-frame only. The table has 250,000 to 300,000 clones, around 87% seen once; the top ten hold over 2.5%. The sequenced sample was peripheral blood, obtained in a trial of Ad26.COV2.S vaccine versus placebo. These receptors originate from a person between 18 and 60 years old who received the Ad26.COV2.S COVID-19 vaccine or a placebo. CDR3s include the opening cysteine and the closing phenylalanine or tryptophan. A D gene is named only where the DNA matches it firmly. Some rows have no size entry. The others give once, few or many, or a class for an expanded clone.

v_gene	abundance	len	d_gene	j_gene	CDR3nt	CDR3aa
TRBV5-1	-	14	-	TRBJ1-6	TGCGCCAGCACTATAAGCGGGGGTAATTCACCCCTCCACTTT	CASTISGGNSPLHF
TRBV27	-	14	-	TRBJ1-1	TGTGCCAGCAGAATGTTGGGTAAAGACACTGAAGCTTTCTTT	CASRMLGKDTEAFF
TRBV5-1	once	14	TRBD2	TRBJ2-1	TGCGCCAGCAGCTTAGGACTAGAATACAATGAGCAGTTCTTC	CASSLGLEYNEQFF
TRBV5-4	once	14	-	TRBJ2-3	TGTGCCAGCAGCTCGGGACTTCACACAGATACGCAGTATTTT	CASSSGLHTDTQYF
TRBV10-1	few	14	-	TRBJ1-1	TGCGCCAGCAGTGAGTCGACAATGAACACTGAAGCTTTCTTT	CASSESTMNTEAFF
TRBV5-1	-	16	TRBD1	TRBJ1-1	TGCGCCAGCAGCTCCCCGGGACAGGGTTGGGACACTGAAGCTTTCTTT	CASSSPGQGWDTEAFF
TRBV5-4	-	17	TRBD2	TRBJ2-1	TGTGCCAGCAGCTTGGGAAACGCGGGAGTTCCTTACAATGAGCAGTTCTTC	CASSLGNAGVPYNEQFF
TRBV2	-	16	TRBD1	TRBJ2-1	TGTGCCAGCAGAAAAGTCCGGGACAGACGTTACAATGAGCAGTTCTTC	CASRKVRDRRYNEQFF
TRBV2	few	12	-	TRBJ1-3	TGTGCCACAACAGAGTCTGGAAACACCATATATTTT	CATTESGNTIYF
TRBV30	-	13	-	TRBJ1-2	TGTGCCTGGAGACCAGGGATAAGCTATGGCTACACCTTC	CAWRPGISYGYTF
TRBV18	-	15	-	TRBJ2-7	TGTGCCAGCTCGAACTCGGCCCTGGCGGGGTACGAGCAGTACTTC	CASSNSALAGYEQYF
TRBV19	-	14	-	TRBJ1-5	TGTGCCAGTACGGGGGGGCGCCGAAGTCAGCCCCAGCATTTT	CASTGGRRSQPQHF
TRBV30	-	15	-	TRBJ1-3	TGTGCCTGGAGATCGACAGGAGTCTCTGGAAACACCATATATTTT	CAWRSTGVSGNTIYF
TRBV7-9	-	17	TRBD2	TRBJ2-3	TGTGCCAGCAGCTCAACATGGACTAGCGGGGGACCAGATACGCAGTATTTT	CASSSTWTSGGPDTQYF
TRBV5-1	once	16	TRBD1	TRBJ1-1	TGCGCCAGCAGCTCAACCGGGACAGGGCAGAACACTGAAGCTTTCTTT	CASSSTGTGQNTEAFF
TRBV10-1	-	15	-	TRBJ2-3	TGCGCCAGCATCCGGGACGGACTTAGCACAGATACGCAGTATTTT	CASIRDGLSTDTQYF
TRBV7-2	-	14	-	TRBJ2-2	TGTGCCAGCAGTCCCGGGACTCTCACCGGGGAGCTGTTTTTT	CASSPGTLTGELFF
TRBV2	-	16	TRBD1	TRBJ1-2	TGTGCCAGCAGTGAGCCAGGGACAGGGGGCTCCTATGGCTACACCTTC	CASSEPGTGGSYGYTF
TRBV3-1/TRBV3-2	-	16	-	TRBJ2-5	TGTGCCAGCAGCCAGTCGTCTAGCGAACCCAGAATGGCCCAGTACTTC	CASSQSSSEPRMAQYF
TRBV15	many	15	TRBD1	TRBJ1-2	TGTGCCACCTCACGATGGGGGACAGACCTCTATGGCTACACCTTC	CATSRWGTDLYGYTF
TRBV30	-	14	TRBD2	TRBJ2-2	TGTGCCTGGAGTGACAGCGGGGGTACCGGGGAGCTGTTTTTT	CAWSDSGGTGELFF
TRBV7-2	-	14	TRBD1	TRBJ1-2	TGTGCCAGCAGCTTTACCGGGACAGAGAGGGGCTACACCTTC	CASSFTGTERGYTF
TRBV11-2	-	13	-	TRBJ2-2	TGTGCCAGCAGCTTAGGTCGTGGCGGGGAGCTGTTTTTT	CASSLGRGGELFF
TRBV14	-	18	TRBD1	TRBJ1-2	TGTGCCAGCAGCCTAACTGACCGGGACAGGGAATGGGGGTATGGCTACACCTTC	CASSLTDRDREWGYGYTF